Presented here are 17 T cell receptor beta chains from one specimen sequenced in a study of T cell responses to AZD1222 COVID-19 vaccine. Assay used: immunoSEQ multiplex PCR; TCRdb lists only in-frame clones, some missing. The sample carries around 15,000 clones, 70% to 85% recorded once. The specimen comprised peripheral blood, sampled 28 days after the second AZD1222 dose. These receptors all stem from an adult who received the AZD1222 COVID-19 vaccine.

The chain joins TRBV7-6 to TRBJ2-3, with D unresolved. The germline V gene has CDR1 SGHVS and CDR2 FNYEAQ. The CDR3 extends over 18 amino acids. Trimming left V 0 bases short and J 2 bases short, with 18 bases between. The CDR3 reads CASSLAPDFSRNTDTQYF. The CDR3 DNA sequence: TGTGCCAGCAGCTTAGCGCCAGACTTTTCCCGAAACACAGATACGCAGTATTTT.

This clone was detected only once. The chain links TRBV7-3 to TRBJ1-1; the D is unclear. The CDR3 runs to 12 residues. Germline CDR1 reads SGHTA; CDR2 reads FQGTGA. V was trimmed by 0 bases and J by 4 bases, leaving 3 bases between them. In nucleotides, the CDR3 is TGTGCCAGCAGCTTAACCGTCACTGAAGCTTTCTTT. Amino acid sequence: CASSLTVTEAFF.

This rearrangement joins TRBV3-1 (or the pseudogene TRBV3-2) to TRBJ2-1; TRBD1 might be the D (5 bases). Trimming removed 0 bases at V and 0 bases at J, with 9 bases between. Germline assignment: CDR1 LGHDT and CDR2 YNNKEL (reference sequence). This CDR3 comprises 16 residues. In nucleotides, the CDR3 is TGTGCCAGCAGCCAAGATAAGGGGAACTCCTACAATGAGCAGTTCTTC. Translated: CASSQDKGNSYNEQFF.

This sequence joins TRBV5-6 and TRBJ2-7; TRBD1 matches at 7 bases. V trimming: 4 bases; J trimming: 2 bases; junction bases outside the gene matches: 9. CDR3 length equals 15 residues. The V gene's germline CDR1 is SGHDT and CDR2 YYEEEE. DNA for the CDR3: TGTGCCAGCAGCCCAGGGGGTGGGTTTACCTACGAGCAGTACTTC. Its translation is CASSPGGGFTYEQYF.

V usage is TRBV6-5 and J usage is TRBJ1-2; D is ambiguous. The CDR3 has 14 amino acids. Trimming shortened V by 2 bases and J by 0 bases, and 7 bases separated the two germline ends. Germline values: CDR1 MNHEY, CDR2 SVGAGI. CDR3 DNA: TGTGCCAGCAGTTACGAACCCTCTAACTATGGCTACACCTTC. Translating it yields CASSYEPSNYGYTF.

This clone was detected only once. The chain joins TRBV10-3 to TRBJ2-4, with 7 bases matching TRBD2. Germline V gives CDR1 ENHRY, CDR2 SYGVKD. Trimming at V came to 3 bases and at J to 16 bases, leaving 9 bases not matched to a gene. This CDR3 contains 12 residues. The chain's CDR3 is CAISDRELALYF. Written as DNA, the CDR3 is TGTGCCATCAGTGACCGAGAACTAGCGCTATACTTC.

This chain uses TRBV27 with TRBJ1-5, with 7 bases aligning to TRBD1. Germline lookup yields CDR1 MNHEY and CDR2 SMNVEV (reference sequence). Trimming took 6 bases from V and 0 from J; bases not matched to a gene: 11. CDR3 size: 17 residues. DNA for the CDR3: TGTGCCAGCAGGCGGGAAGGGGGCCCCTATAGCAATCAGCCCCAGCATTTT. It codes for CASRREGGPYSNQPQHF.

V gene TRBV29-1 combines with J gene TRBJ2-7; 9 bases agree with TRBD1. J was trimmed by 6 bases and V by 7 bases; bases with no gene match: 4. This CDR3 region has 11 residues. Germline CDR1 reads SQVTM; CDR2 reads ANQGSEA. For the CDR3, the DNA is TGCAGCGGAGGACAGGGGCTCGAGCAGTACTTC. The encoded protein is CSGGQGLEQYF.

This chain links TRBV19 with TRBJ2-7; D may be TRBD1 (5 bases). V shed 6 bases and J shed 2 bases, with 14 bases lying between them. From germline, CDR1 is LNHDA and CDR2 SQIVND (reference sequence). This CDR3 region has 14 residues. CDR3 residues: CASRTDFSTYEQYF. CDR3 sequence (DNA): TGTGCCAGTAGGACAGACTTTTCCACCTACGAGCAGTACTTC.

The table lists this clone with a few counts. The genes are TRBV28 and TRBJ1-3, with TRBD1 as a possible D gene (5 bases). This CDR3 has 15 residues. Trimming shortened V by 5 bases and J by 8 bases, and 19 bases separated the two germline ends. Per germline, CDR1 MDHEN and CDR2 SYDVKM. The CDR3 bases are TGTGCCAGCAGTCTCGGTGACCTTCTGGGGGACACCATATATTTT. This codes for CASSLGDLLGDTIYF.

There are a few counts of this clone. The J gene is TRBJ1-5, the V gene TRBV6-6, with D perhaps matching TRBD1 (5 bases). This CDR3 has 14 amino acids. Trimming took 7 bases from V and 3 from J, leaving 13 bases between them. CDR1 is MNHNY and CDR2 is SVGAGI in the germline V gene (reference sequence). The CDR3 DNA reads as TGTGCCAGCACCTTCCCAGGGAACAATCAGCCCCAGCATTTT. It is translated as CASTFPGNNQPQHF.

J is TRBJ2-3 and V is TRBV7-9; 7 nucleotides match TRBD2. The V gene's germline CDR1 is SEHNR and CDR2 FQNEAQ (reference sequence). This CDR3 spans 13 amino acids. With V trimmed by 8 bases and J by 6 bases, 8 bases remained unmatched. The CDR3 region has the DNA TGTGCCAGCGGTCTTTTGGGGGGGGATACGCAGTATTTT. Translating it yields CASGLLGGDTQYF. Drawing the rest from reference TRBV7-9 and TRBJ2-3, the complete variable domain is DTGVSQNPRHKITKRGQNVTFRCDPISEHNRLYWYRQTLGQGPEFLTYFQNEAQLEKSRLLSDRFSAERPKGSFSTLEIQRTEQGDSAMYLCASGLLGGDTQYFGPGTRLTVL.

CDR3 region: CASSPPNQPQHF. The CDR3 region has the DNA TGTGCCAGCAGCCCCCCCAATCAGCCCCAGCATTTT. The chain has TRBV12-3 or TRBV12-4 and TRBJ1-5; D unclear. This CDR3 has 12 residues. The V and J ends lost 6 bases and 3 bases respectively, with 6 bases between them.

This clone was seen a single time. V usage is TRBV12-3 or TRBV12-4 and J usage is TRBJ2-4; D remains unclear. Between the trimmed V and J ends, which lost 1 base and 6 bases, there was a span of 4 bases. This CDR3 comprises 12 residues. CDR3 bases: TGTGCCAGCAGTTTAGTTCTAAACATTCAGTACTTC. Its translation is CASSLVLNIQYF.

The chain has TRBV10-3 and TRBJ1-5, with D tentatively TRBD1 (5 bases). CDR3 length: 14 residues. In germline, CDR1 is ENHRY, CDR2 SYGVKD. Trimming took off 8 bases at V and 3 bases at J, with 14 bases between the two ends. CDR3 protein: CAIRGVGTNQPQHF. The CDR3 DNA follows: TGTGCCATCCGGGGGGTAGGTACCAATCAGCCCCAGCATTTT.

The chain employs TRBV2 and TRBJ2-7; a weak D match, TRBD1 (6 bases). The V end was cut by 5 bases, the J end by 2 bases, with 25 bases between. The CDR3 totals 18 residues. Looked up from germline, CDR1 is SNHLY and CDR2 is FYNNEI. The CDR3 DNA reads TGTGCCAGCAGTCCCCCGTCCGGGACAAGGCTTAATCCCTACGAGCAGTACTTC. Amino acid sequence: CASSPPSGTRLNPYEQYF.

This chain uses TRBV6-4 with TRBJ2-2; 10 bases are shared with TRBD2. V lost 4 bases and J lost 5; bases outside the gene matches: 1. Germline values: CDR1 MRHNA, CDR2 SNTAGT. The CDR3 totals 14 residues. The CDR3 loop is CASSASGSTGELFF. The DNA for the CDR3 is TGTGCCAGCAGTGCTAGCGGGAGTACCGGGGAGCTGTTTTTT.